The next 12 T cell receptor beta chains were all read from a single sample in a study of radiotherapy plus CTLA-4 blockade in lung cancer. TCRdb keeps only in-frame clones here, not all; method: immunoSEQ multiplex PCR. The data hold around 56,000 clones, with roughly four fifths observed a single time. This material consisted of peripheral blood, taken from a patient treated with radiotherapy plus ipilimumab. The source of these receptors is a human donor with non-small cell lung cancer who had a complete response to radiotherapy plus ipilimumab.

This sequence joins TRBV6-1 and TRBJ1-4; D may be TRBD1 (6 bases). The CDR3 has 15 amino acids. V lost 6 bases and J lost 6, with 17 bases in between. CDR1 MNHNS and CDR2 SASEGT come from the germline V gene. CDR3: CASSPVGGRYEKLFF. As DNA, the CDR3 is TGTGCCAGCAGCCCGGTGGGGGGGCGGTATGAAAAACTGTTTTTT.

The chain uses TRBV9 and TRBJ2-1, with 10 bases fitting TRBD2. The germline V gene has CDR1 SGDLS and CDR2 YYNGEE. Trimming cost V 0 bases and J 8 bases; bases outside gene matches: 5. The length of the CDR3 is 15 residues. DNA for the CDR3: TGTGCCAGCAGCGTAGCGGGTAGCGGGAGGTATGAGCAGTTCTTC. This encodes CASSVAGSGRYEQFF.

The CDR3 sequence is CASRETSGSTDTQYF. CDR3 nucleotide sequence: TGTGCCAGCAGGGAGACTAGCGGGAGCACAGATACGCAGTATTTT. The rearrangement links TRBV2 to TRBJ2-3; TRBD2 matches 10 bases. Germline V CDR1 and CDR2: SNHLY, FYNNEI. V was pared by 6 bases and J by 0 bases, with 3 bases of the junction left unmatched. This CDR3 comprises 15 residues.

DNA of the CDR3: TGTGCCAGCAGCGCCAGGACTAGCGGGAGGGCCTGGGATACGCAGTATTTT. The encoded protein is CASSARTSGRAWDTQYF. This chain links TRBV9 with TRBJ2-3; 15 bases are shared with TRBD2. V was clipped by 3 bases and J by 6 bases; unmatched bases: 8. This CDR3 is 17 amino acids long. The germline gives CDR1 SGDLS, CDR2 YYNGEE.

In this sample, this clone turned up a few times. This sequence joins TRBV5-1 and TRBJ1-1; 7 bases are a match to TRBD1. Trimming took 4 bases from V and 0 from J; bases not matched to a gene: 9. Germline values: CDR1 SGHRS, CDR2 YFSETQ. The length of the CDR3 is 16 residues. The DNA of the CDR3 is TGCGCCAGCAGCATTGGGACAGATGGTTTGAACACTGAAGCTTTCTTT. Residues: CASSIGTDGLNTEAFF.

The chain is built from TRBV18 and TRBJ1-2; 7 positions match TRBD1. This CDR3 has 15 residues. The V gene's germline CDR1 is KGHSH and CDR2 LQKENI. Unmatched junction bases numbered 6, after V lost 3 bases and J lost 2 bases. For the CDR3, the DNA is TGTGCCAGCTCACCCGACAGGGACCAGAACTATGGCTACACCTTC. It translates to CASSPDRDQNYGYTF.

V and J are TRBV6-5 and TRBJ1-5; no clear D. Germline loops: CDR1 MNHEY, CDR2 SVGAGI. V shed 5 bases and J shed 2 bases, with 13 bases lying between them. The CDR3 has 15 amino acids. This chain's CDR3 is CASSRTQAGNQPQHF. CDR3 coding DNA: TGTGCCAGCAGTCGGACCCAAGCGGGCAATCAGCCCCAGCATTTT.

This clone has only one observation. The CDR3 region has the DNA TGTGCCAGCAGCTTTATGAGGACTCTGTACTCGGTAGAACTGTTTTTT. Its protein is CASSFMRTLYSVELFF. The V call is TRBV11-3, the J call TRBJ1-4, with no clear D. Germline CDR1 and CDR2: SGHNT and YENEEA. The CDR3 length is 16 residues. Trimming removed 3 bases at V and 12 bases at J, with 23 bases between.

This clone was seen only a few times. The chain is built from TRBV14 and TRBJ2-7, with 8 bases that match TRBD2. Germline-derived CDR1 and CDR2 are SGHDN and FVKESK. J lost 4 bases, V lost 4 bases, and 6 bases had no gene match. The CDR3 spans 14 residues. This chain's CDR3 is CASSLGLGKYEQYF. DNA of the CDR3: TGTGCCAGCAGCCTGGGACTAGGGAAATACGAGCAGTACTTC.

This clone has a single count. CDR3 sequence: CASSLGLPLTTYRSSYEQYV. CDR3 nucleotides: TGTGCCAGCAGTTTAGGCCTCCCATTAACCACTTATAGGAGCTCCTACGAGCAGTACGTC. The chain is built from TRBV28 and TRBJ2-7; no clear D gene. The CDR3 extends over 20 amino acids. V was trimmed by 2 bases and J by 0 bases, leaving 26 bases between them. Germline lookup yields CDR1 MDHEN and CDR2 SYDVKM.

V usage is TRBV11-2 and J usage is TRBJ2-1; TRBD2 agrees at 12 bases. There are 15 residues in the CDR3. From germline, CDR1 is SGHAT and CDR2 FQNNGV. The V gene end was trimmed by 1 base and the J gene end by 7 bases; junction bases not matched to a gene: 2. The CDR3 sequence: CASSLALAGGNEQFF. The CDR3 DNA sequence: TGTGCCAGCAGCTTAGCGCTAGCGGGAGGGAATGAGCAGTTCTTC.

The V call is TRBV7-2, the J call TRBJ2-3, with TRBD2 identical over 10 bases. V lost 6 bases and J lost 1; bases outside the gene matches: 7. The germline V gene encodes CDR1 SGHTA and CDR2 FQGNSA. The CDR3 covers 16 residues. CDR3 sequence reads: CASRRDGTSGTDTQYF. DNA of the CDR3: TGTGCCAGCAGGAGAGACGGGACTAGCGGCACAGATACGCAGTATTTT.